These 27 T cell receptor beta chains share one sample of origin, sequenced in a study of graft-versus-host responses after intestinal transplantation. Responder cells labeled with CFSE (roughly 200,000) were co-plated with irradiated stimulator cells labeled with violet dye (roughly 200,000). The assay was immunoSEQ multiplex PCR, and TCRdb's table has in-frame clones only and misses some. The sample holds several thousand clones; around a third are singletons and the top ten take around 2.9%. This sample comprised alloreactive CD8+ T cells from a mixed lymphocyte reaction culture, obtained before transplantation. Subset noted: CFSE-low proliferating T cells sorted from roughly six-day pre-transplant mixed lymphocyte reaction (GvH or HvG direction). The origin of the receptors is a human patient who was an organ donor for intestinal transplantation.

This chain links TRBV5-4 with TRBJ2-3, with 8 bases aligning to TRBD2. CDR1 SGHNT and CDR2 YYREEE come from the germline V gene (reference sequence). There are 19 residues in the CDR3. J was trimmed by 0 bases and V by 2 bases; bases with no gene match: 14. The CDR3 region has the DNA TGTGCCAGCAGCTTCGACATTGGTGCCGGGGGGGTTAGCACAGATACGCAGTATTTT. Its protein is CASSFDIGAGGVSTDTQYF.

This clone is labeled medium-sized. Germline is not matched at one junction end, which may reflect a read error. V is TRBV7-9 and J is TRBJ2-1; TRBD1 matches at 9 bases. The CDR3 spans 18 residues. The germline V gene has CDR1 SEHNR and CDR2 FQNEAQ (reference sequence). CDR3: CASSLAGQGRALDNEQFF. The CDR3 region has the DNA TGTGCCAGCAGCCTAGCCGGACAGGGGAGGGCCCTGGACAATGAGCAGTTCTTC.

V gene TRBV10-3 combines with J gene TRBJ1-2, with TRBD1 as a possible D gene (5 bases). The CDR3 spans 14 residues. Germline assignment: CDR1 ENHRY and CDR2 SYGVKD. Trimming cost V 10 bases and J 3 bases, with 18 bases left between them. The CDR3 here is CATVSEGGDYGYTF. In DNA form, the CDR3 reads TGTGCCACCGTTAGTGAGGGAGGGGACTATGGCTACACCTTC.

This sequence joins TRBV6-4 and TRBJ1-1; D is unclear. The CDR3 covers 13 residues. Germline V gene sequence: CDR1 MRHNA, CDR2 SNTAGT. Trimming stripped 2 bases from V and 2 bases from J, with 6 bases between. This chain's CDR3 is CASSDKTNTEAFF. For the CDR3, the DNA is TGTGCCAGCAGTGACAAAACAAACACTGAAGCTTTCTTT.

This clone came up a few times. The rearrangement joins TRBV6-1 to TRBJ1-1; TRBD1 might be the D (5 bases). The ends were cut back, 8 bases at V and 8 bases at J, with 12 bases in the middle. The CDR3 contains 11 residues. In germline, CDR1 is MNHNS, CDR2 SASEGT. The CDR3 here is CASGRVSEAFF. Here the CDR3 DNA reads TGTGCCAGCGGCAGGGTTTCCGAAGCTTTCTTT.

The chain is built from TRBV7-9 and TRBJ2-7, with TRBD2 matching 7 bases. The CDR3 sequence is 17 residues long. Germline-derived CDR1 and CDR2 are SEHNR and FQNEAQ (reference sequence). After removal of 5 bases from V and 5 bases from J, the junction contained 18 bases not matched to a gene. The CDR3 DNA reads as TGTGCCAGCAGCCGGGCCCCCCTCCGAGCGGGAAGTGACGAGCAGTACTTC. Translated, it gives CASSRAPLRAGSDEQYF.

This sequence joins TRBV4-3 and TRBJ1-5, with a tentative D call TRBD1 (6 bases). V lost 4 bases to trimming and J lost 3 bases, with 13 bases between them. Germline lookup yields CDR1 LGHNA and CDR2 YSLEER. This CDR3 is built from 15 residues. The CDR3 loop reads CASSPNRDTNQPQHF. The CDR3 region has the DNA TGCGCCAGCAGCCCGAATCGGGACACCAATCAGCCCCAGCATTTT.

This clone was observed a handful of times. The chain couples TRBV6-9 to TRBJ1-3, with D uncertain. The CDR3 loop spans 14 amino acids. CDR1 MNHGY and CDR2 SVAAGI come from the germline V gene. V shed 3 bases and J shed 0 bases, with 6 bases lying between them. The CDR3 is CASSYTGSGNTIYF. Written as DNA, the CDR3 is TGTGCCAGCAGTTACACGGGCTCTGGAAACACCATATATTTT.

This clone is labeled as medium-sized. The chain's CDR3 is CASSLTSGLSYEQYF. In DNA, the CDR3 is TGTGCCAGCAGCTTGACTAGCGGGTTGAGTTACGAGCAGTACTTC. This rearrangement joins TRBV13 to TRBJ2-7, with 10 positions matching TRBD2. The CDR3 has 15 residues. J gave up 4 bases and V 3 bases, and 6 bases lay outside the gene matches. Germline V lookup: CDR1 PRHDT, CDR2 FYEKMQ (reference sequence).

By share of the sample, this clone is medium-sized (0.01 to 0.1%). V and J are TRBV4-1 and TRBJ1-4; no firm D call. This CDR3 has 14 residues. The germline V gene has CDR1 MGHRA and CDR2 YSYEKL. The germline V and J ends were trimmed by 0 bases and 0 bases, with 2 bases remaining between them. The CDR3 here is CASSQDTTNEKLFF. CDR3 nucleotide sequence: TGCGCCAGCAGCCAAGACACAACTAATGAAAAACTGTTTTTT.

The chain uses TRBV4-2 and TRBJ1-2, with D unresolved. The CDR3 sequence is 14 residues long. Trimming stripped 0 bases from V and 2 bases from J, with 7 bases between. Germline V CDR1 and CDR2: LGHNA, YNFKEQ. The CDR3, as DNA: TGTGCCAGCAGCCAAGAGGTCAGAAACTATGGCTACACCTTC. It translates to CASSQEVRNYGYTF.

The chain recombines TRBV5-6 with TRBJ2-7; TRBD2 agrees at 8 bases. The CDR3 sequence is 15 residues long. The J segment lost 6 bases and the V segment lost 0 bases, leaving 8 bases of the junction unmatched. The germline CDR1 and CDR2 sequences are SGHDT and YYEEEE. The CDR3 protein is CASSLAGLVPLEQYF. In DNA, the CDR3 is TGTGCCAGCAGCTTGGCGGGACTAGTGCCTCTCGAGCAGTACTTC.

CDR3 in DNA: TGTGCTACCAGGGGGGAATTCTACAATGAGCAGTTCTTC. Protein: CATRGEFYNEQFF. The rearrangement uses TRBV19 and TRBJ2-1; TRBD1 might be the D (7 bases). The germline V gene has CDR1 LNHDA and CDR2 SQIVND (reference sequence). This CDR3 comprises 13 residues.

There are a few counts of this clone. The chain links TRBV5-1 to TRBJ2-2, with 10 bases lining up with TRBD1. The ends lost 1 base at V and 6 bases at J; junction bases unmatched: 6. Germline CDR1 is SGHRS and CDR2 is YFSETQ. The CDR3 contains 16 residues. This chain's CDR3 is CASSLWATGGSGELFF. The DNA for the CDR3 is TGCGCCAGCAGCTTGTGGGCGACAGGGGGCTCCGGGGAGCTGTTTTTT.

V usage is TRBV7-9 and J usage is TRBJ1-3; tentative D call: TRBD1 (6 bases). The CDR3 is 13 amino acids. Looked up from germline, CDR1 is SEHNR and CDR2 is FQNEAQ (reference sequence). CDR3 coding DNA: TGTGTCCAGGGACATTTCTCTGGAAACACCATATATTTT. It specifies CVQGHFSGNTIYF.

In its sample, this clone was seen a few times. The gene calls are TRBV27 and TRBJ2-5, with no clear D. The closer fit of TRBJ2-7 to the DNA end suggests the J call may be wrong. The CDR3 is 12 amino acids. Germline V gives CDR1 MNHEY, CDR2 SMNVEV (reference sequence). The CDR3 protein is CASSLKTHEQYF. The DNA for the CDR3 is TGTGCCAGCAGTTTAAAGACTCACGAGCAGTACTTC.

This clone occurred a few times. The genes are TRBV5-1 and TRBJ2-1; weak D call: TRBD1 (5 bases). This CDR3 is built from 11 residues. Germline V gene sequence: CDR1 SGHRS, CDR2 YFSETQ. Trimming pared 8 bases from V and 9 bases from J, leaving 12 bases between. The CDR3 sequence: CASRGQGEQFF. CDR3 coding DNA: TGCGCCAGTAGAGGTCAGGGTGAGCAGTTCTTC.

This clone was seen once. The chain combines TRBV6-1 with TRBJ2-2; D is possibly TRBD1 (5 bases). This CDR3 is 14 amino acids long. V gave up 6 bases and J gave up 7 bases, with 15 bases separating them. CDR1 MNHNS and CDR2 SASEGT come from the germline V gene. CDR3 DNA sequence: TGTGCCAGCAGCACGTCGACAGAACGCGGGGAGCTGTTTTTT. Translating gives CASSTSTERGELFF.

By share of the sample, this clone is medium-sized (0.01 to 0.1%). This chain's CDR3 is CASSFLVSGETQYF. The CDR3, as DNA: TGTGCCAGCAGTTTTCTGGTTTCAGGGGAGACCCAGTACTTC. The rearrangement uses TRBV28 and TRBJ2-5; a weak D match, TRBD1 (5 bases). With 3 bases removed from V and 5 bases from J, the gap between germline ends came to 13 bases. CDR1 is MDHEN, CDR2 SYDVKM, per germline. The CDR3 is 14 residues long.

In regard to this clone: A much larger clone is a single base away; this may be a read error. The chain has TRBV4-2 and TRBJ2-7; 8 nucleotides align to TRBD2. Germline V gene sequence: CDR1 LGHNA, CDR2 YNFKEQ. This CDR3 is 15 amino acids long. V gave up 4 bases and J gave up 0 bases; unmatched junction bases: 5. The CDR3 bases are TGTGCCAGCAGCCTGACTAGCGATAGCTCCTACGAGCAGTACTTC. It codes for CASSLTSDSSYEQYF.

Many counts were recorded for this clone. The chain uses TRBV4-2 and TRBJ1-4; D remains ambiguous. Germline assignment: CDR1 LGHNA and CDR2 YNFKEQ. The CDR3 has 15 residues. V shed 4 bases and J shed 8 bases, with 17 bases lying between them. DNA for the CDR3: TGTGCCAGCAGCCCCGTGATCACCGAGGGCGAAAAACTGTTTTTT. Translated: CASSPVITEGEKLFF.

The chain combines TRBV6-5 with TRBJ2-7; a possible D gene is TRBD1 (6 bases). Germline V CDR1 and CDR2: MNHEY, SVGAGI. V lost 8 bases to trimming and J lost 3 bases, with 8 bases between them. CDR3 size: 11 residues. DNA for the CDR3: TGTGCCAGCCGGGACATCTACGAGCAGTACTTC. Residues: CASRDIYEQYF.

This chain links TRBV9 with TRBJ1-3, with D uncertain. The CDR3 sequence is 15 residues long. V lost 0 bases and J 1 base, leaving 8 bases between the germline ends. Germline values: CDR1 SGDLS, CDR2 YYNGEE. CDR3 bases: TGTGCCAGCAGCGTAGCTGCGGGTTCTGGAAACACCATATATTTT. This sequence encodes CASSVAAGSGNTIYF.

The CDR3 DNA is TGTGCCAGCAGCTGGGAACCGGGGTTGTTTAGGGAAAAACTGTTTTTT. Amino acids: CASSWEPGLFREKLFF. This chain links TRBV7-2 with TRBJ1-4, with D hard to call. The CDR3 spans 16 residues. Germline V gene lookup returns CDR1 SGHTA and CDR2 FQGNSA. V dropped 4 bases and J dropped 8 bases, with 20 bases sitting between them.

A few counts support this clone. The chain couples TRBV5-1 to TRBJ1-6; 9 bases align to TRBD1. Germline V gives CDR1 SGHRS, CDR2 YFSETQ. This CDR3 is built from 15 residues. With 6 bases clipped from V and 7 bases from J, the junction kept 8 bases outside the gene matches. The CDR3 spells CASNPGTGLNSPLHF. CDR3 bases: TGCGCCAGCAATCCCGGGACAGGGTTGAATTCACCCCTCCACTTT.

This clone was observed a few times. The chain combines TRBV5-1 with TRBJ2-1, with 7 bases lining up with TRBD2. Germline V gene data show CDR1 as SGHRS and CDR2 as YFSETQ. The J segment lost 1 base and the V segment lost 1 base, leaving 11 bases of the junction unmatched. The CDR3 totals 18 residues. The CDR3 bases are TGCGCCAGCAGCTTGTCCCAGGGAGGGTATGTTTCCTACAATGAGCAGTTCTTC. Translating gives CASSLSQGGYVSYNEQFF.

This clone was seen only a few times. The gene calls are TRBV5-8 and TRBJ1-5; D is unresolved. V gave up 1 base and J gave up 0 bases, with 8 bases separating them. CDR3 length: 15 amino acids. Germline V gives CDR1 SGHTS, CDR2 YDEGEE. In DNA form, the CDR3 reads TGTGCCAGCAGCTTGTTCCGACATAGCAATCAGCCCCAGCATTTT. Translated: CASSLFRHSNQPQHF.